This entry lists 31 T cell receptor beta chains sequenced from one sample in a study of T-cell memory formation after mild COVID-19. MiXCR was run by TCRdb on the 5' RACE reads, yielding one entry per CDR3 protein. The sample includes approximately 100,000 distinct CDR3 sequences, over 8.5% of them seen just once. The specimen was PBMCs or a T cell subset sorted from them (not recorded which). These receptors all come from a man younger than 35 who had mild COVID-19 (a few samples of this study predate the infection). Cell type and time point are not known.

The chain recombines TRBV4-1 with TRBJ2-1; no clear D. CDR3 size: 16 residues. The V gene lost 1 base and the J gene lost 0 bases, with 10 bases spanning the gap. Germline-derived CDR1 and CDR2 are MGHRA and YSYEKL. CDR3 sequence (DNA): TGCGCCAGCAGCCAAGTGTTGAGGAGCTCCTACAATGAGCAGTTCTTC. Its translation: CASSQVLRSSYNEQFF.

The chain has TRBV7-8 and TRBJ1-1; no clear D. The CDR3 length is 12 residues. V was trimmed by 2 bases and J by 4 bases, leaving 5 bases between them. The germline V gene encodes CDR1 SGHVS and CDR2 FQNEAQ. CDR3 region: CASSLYVTEAFF. CDR3 DNA: TGTGCCAGCAGCTTATACGTCACTGAAGCTTTCTTT.

In its sample, this clonotype was seen many times. This sequence joins TRBV6-5 and TRBJ1-1, with TRBD1 identical over 9 bases. Losses at the gene ends were 10 bases for V and 5 bases for J; bases not matched to a gene: 5. CDR1 and CDR2 from the germline V gene are MNHEY and SVGAGI. The CDR3 runs to 12 residues. CDR3 region: CATGQGKTEAFF. In DNA form, the CDR3 reads TGTGCCACGGGACAGGGAAAAACTGAAGCTTTCTTT.

The V gene is TRBV5-1, the J gene TRBJ1-6; D gene unclear. Germline values: CDR1 SGHRS, CDR2 YFSETQ. Trimming removed 4 bases at V and 5 bases at J, with 4 bases between. This CDR3 comprises 12 residues. For the CDR3, the DNA is TGCGCCAGCAGCCTAAATAATTCACCCCTCCACTTT. Protein: CASSLNNSPLHF. The full variable domain, in which reference TRBV5-1 and TRBJ1-6 provide the parts outside the CDR3, is KAGVTQTPRYLIKTRGQQVTLSCSPISGHRSVSWYQQTPGQGLQFLFEYFSETQRNKGNFPGRFSGRQFSNSRSEMNVSTLELGDSALYLCASSLNNSPLHFGNGTRLTVT.

This clonotype has a count of ten or more. The chain couples TRBV20-1 to TRBJ1-2; D is uncertain. Between the trimmed V and J ends, which lost 7 bases and 9 bases, there was a span of 27 bases. This CDR3 has 15 amino acids. Germline CDR1 reads DFQATT; CDR2 reads SNEGSKA (reference sequence). The chain's CDR3 is CSGFPYLDGIYSYTF. CDR3 nucleotide sequence: TGCAGTGGATTCCCCTACCTGGACGGAATTTATAGCTACACCTTC.

The chain recombines TRBV11-2 with TRBJ1-1; unclear D gene. Trimming removed 5 bases from V and 0 bases from J, with 13 bases in between. Germline V CDR1 and CDR2: SGHAT, FQNNGV. There are 15 residues in the CDR3. CDR3 sequence reads: CASSHGGRVNTEAFF. The CDR3 DNA is TGTGCCAGCAGCCACGGTGGGCGAGTGAACACTGAAGCTTTCTTT.

This clonotype was seen at least ten times. The CDR3 sequence is CASSLAVYSGTGDPYEQYV. In nucleotides, the CDR3 is TGTGCCAGCAGCTTAGCGGTATATTCCGGGACAGGGGACCCCTACGAGCAGTACGTC. The genes are TRBV7-8 and TRBJ2-7; 10 nucleotides align to TRBD1. V was clipped by 0 bases and J by 2 bases; unmatched bases: 13. The CDR3 runs to 19 residues. Per germline, CDR1 SGHVS and CDR2 FQNEAQ.

This clonotype has only a few counts. This chain connects TRBV15 to TRBJ2-3; 13 positions agree with TRBD2. This CDR3 is 17 amino acids long. Germline CDR1 LNHNV, CDR2 YYDKDF (reference sequence). With V trimmed by 0 bases and J by 3 bases, 3 bases remained unmatched. This CDR3 is CATSRDSGLAGTDTQYF. The CDR3 DNA follows: TGTGCCACCAGCAGAGATTCGGGACTAGCGGGGACAGATACGCAGTATTTT.

This clonotype was seen a handful of times. The CDR3 DNA is TGCGCCAGCAGCCCCCGGGACAGCTACACCGGGGAGCTGTTTTTT. This gives the protein CASSPRDSYTGELFF. J is TRBJ2-2 and V is TRBV4-1; 7 positions agree with TRBD1. J was trimmed by 3 bases and V by 4 bases; bases with no gene match: 5. This CDR3 region has 15 residues. Germline CDR1 reads MGHRA; CDR2 reads YSYEKL.

This clonotype occurred a few times. The V call is TRBV7-6, the J call TRBJ2-2; D is unclear. CDR1 SGHVS and CDR2 FNYEAQ come from the germline V gene. V dropped 5 bases and J dropped 6 bases, with 13 bases sitting between them. The CDR3 has 14 amino acids. The CDR3 DNA sequence: TGTGCCAGCAGCCCACACCTTTTTTCCGGGGAGCTGTTTTTT. Translated, it gives CASSPHLFSGELFF.

This chain links TRBV4-1 with TRBJ1-4; D gene unclear. This CDR3 contains 15 residues. The V end lost 1 base, the J end lost 7 bases, and 13 bases lay between the germline ends. From germline, CDR1 is MGHRA and CDR2 YSYEKL. The CDR3 DNA is TGCGCCAGCAGCCAAGGGGTTTTCCGGGGTGAAAAACTGTTTTTT. Its protein is CASSQGVFRGEKLFF.

The rearrangement joins TRBV7-6 to TRBJ1-2; D uncertain. The CDR3 covers 14 residues. Trimming left V 4 bases short and J 5 bases short, with 14 bases between. CDR1 and CDR2 from the germline V gene are SGHVS and FNYEAQ. This CDR3 is CASSSLRSEYGYTF. CDR3 coding DNA: TGTGCCAGCAGCTCCTTGCGTTCGGAATATGGCTACACCTTC.

In its sample, this clonotype was seen a few times. This rearrangement joins TRBV7-3 to TRBJ2-5; D uncertain. Per germline, CDR1 SGHTA and CDR2 FQGTGA. The CDR3 has 14 residues. The V gene lost 5 bases and the J gene lost 3 bases, with 13 bases spanning the gap. CDR3 nucleotide sequence: TGTGCCAGCAGCCCCTTCGGACGGGAAGAGACCCAGTACTTC. As protein: CASSPFGREETQYF.

The chain employs TRBV12-3 or TRBV12-4 and TRBJ1-1, with TRBD1 matching over 12 bases. V lost 7 bases, J lost 5 bases, and 5 bases stayed unmatched. This CDR3 has 14 residues. The CDR3 nucleotides read TGTGCCAGCAACCCGGGACAGGGGGCGACTGAAGCTTTCTTT. Protein sequence: CASNPGQGATEAFF.

This chain joins TRBV27 and TRBJ2-7; D is unclear. The germline V gene has CDR1 MNHEY and CDR2 SMNVEV (reference sequence). This CDR3 region has 13 residues. Trimming left V 5 bases short and J 3 bases short, with 11 bases between. CDR3 DNA: TGTGCCAGCAGTCTCACAGCCTTCTACGAGCAGTACTTC. Translation: CASSLTAFYEQYF.

This clonotype was recorded a few times. This chain connects TRBV7-2 to TRBJ2-1, with D possibly being TRBD2 (6 bases). Looked up from germline, CDR1 is SGHTA and CDR2 is FQGNSA. Trimming removed 6 bases at V and 13 bases at J, with 13 bases between. The CDR3 has 11 residues. The CDR3 region is CASRKEGLQFF. The CDR3 DNA reads as TGTGCCAGCAGAAAGGAGGGGTTACAGTTCTTC.

This clonotype was counted many times. The rearrangement joins TRBV12-3 or TRBV12-4 to TRBJ1-6, with 9 nucleotides matching TRBD1. Losses at the gene ends were 5 bases for V and 7 bases for J; bases not matched to a gene: 12. CDR3 length equals 17 residues. The CDR3 DNA reads as TGTGCCAGCAGTCCCTCATTCTTAGACAGGGGGAATTCACCCCTCCACTTT. Amino acids: CASSPSFLDRGNSPLHF.

Note on this clonotype: Mismatch with germline at one junction end may stem from a read error. The chain is built from TRBV7-2 and TRBJ1-1; D unclear. Germline values: CDR1 SGHTA, CDR2 FQGNSA. The CDR3 totals 12 residues. Here the CDR3 DNA reads TGTGCCAGCAGCTTAAGCACGGCTGACGCTTTCTTT. This encodes CASSLSTADAFF.

Concerning this clonotype itself: The junction differs from germline at one of its ends, possibly a read error. This sequence joins TRBV12-3 or TRBV12-4 and TRBJ1-1; D gene ambiguous. The CDR3 length is 11 residues. CDR3 sequence: CAGSLDTEAFF. The CDR3 DNA reads as TGTGCCGGCAGTTTGGACACTGAAGCTTTCTTT.

In nucleotides, the CDR3 is TGCGCCAGCAGCCTCGGGACTAGCGGGGGGCCGAGCACAGATACGCAGTATTTT. This sequence encodes CASSLGTSGGPSTDTQYF. The V call is TRBV4-1, the J call TRBJ2-3, with 15 positions matching TRBD2. The J segment lost 0 bases and the V segment lost 4 bases, leaving 5 bases of the junction unmatched. The germline CDR1 and CDR2 sequences are MGHRA and YSYEKL. The CDR3 totals 18 residues.

V gene TRBV19 combines with J gene TRBJ1-1, with no clear D. Germline CDR1 is LNHDA and CDR2 is SQIVND (reference sequence). The CDR3 consists of 13 residues. Trimming pared 3 bases from V and 3 bases from J, leaving 8 bases between. CDR3 loop: CASSIWGYTEAFF. CDR3 nucleotides: TGTGCCAGTAGTATTTGGGGATACACTGAAGCTTTCTTT.

The chain links TRBV27 to TRBJ2-7, with 12 bases that match TRBD2. The CDR3 covers 15 residues. Unmatched junction bases numbered 6, after V lost 2 bases and J lost 7 bases. CDR1 MNHEY and CDR2 SMNVEV come from the germline V gene (reference sequence). CDR3 DNA: TGTGCCAGCAGTTTACTAGCGGGGGGGCTTGCTGAGCAGTACTTC. It yields the protein CASSLLAGGLAEQYF.

The rearrangement uses TRBV7-6 and TRBJ1-1; perhaps TRBD1 as D (6 bases). The ends were cut back, 6 bases at V and 5 bases at J, with 16 bases in the middle. The CDR3 loop spans 14 amino acids. Germline CDR1 SGHVS, CDR2 FNYEAQ. The CDR3 DNA reads as TGTGCCAGCAGAATAAATCCAGGGGCGACTGAAGCTTTCTTT. This translates into CASRINPGATEAFF.

This clonotype came up a few times. The chain links TRBV2 to TRBJ2-1; D is uncertain. CDR3 length equals 11 residues. Germline V gene data show CDR1 as SNHLY and CDR2 as FYNNEI. The ends were cut back, 1 base at V and 7 bases at J, with 2 bases in the middle. The DNA for the CDR3 is TGTGCCAGCAGTGAAGGGAATGAGCAGTTCTTC. It encodes CASSEGNEQFF.

V is TRBV6-5 and J is TRBJ1-6; TRBD1 aligns across 7 bases. The germline V gene has CDR1 MNHEY and CDR2 SVGAGI. After removal of 5 bases from V and 8 bases from J, the junction contained 6 bases not matched to a gene. This CDR3 is built from 14 residues. The CDR3, as DNA: TGTGCCAGCAGTACGGGACAGATTCATTCACCCCTCCACTTT. Translating it yields CASSTGQIHSPLHF.

This clonotype showed up many times. The gene calls are TRBV7-9 and TRBJ1-2; D call uncertain. V was cut by 0 bases and J by 1 base, with 6 bases left in between. The CDR3 is made up of 14 amino acids. Per germline, CDR1 SEHNR and CDR2 FQNEAQ (reference sequence). CDR3 DNA sequence: TGTGCCAGCAGCTTAGCTGGGGATAACTATGGCTACACCTTC. It is translated as CASSLAGDNYGYTF.

This clonotype was seen a handful of times. This chain joins TRBV6-5 and TRBJ2-6, with D hard to call. The germline V and J ends were trimmed by 5 bases and 0 bases, with 8 bases remaining between them. CDR3 size: 15 residues. CDR1 MNHEY and CDR2 SVGAGI come from the germline V gene. The chain's CDR3 is CASSHDNSGANVLTF. The CDR3 nucleotides are TGTGCCAGCAGTCACGACAACTCTGGGGCCAACGTCCTGACTTTC.

This clonotype has more than one count but fewer than ten. The chain recombines TRBV6-5 with TRBJ1-2; 7 nucleotides line up with TRBD1. Germline V lookup: CDR1 MNHEY, CDR2 SVGAGI. Trimming removed 5 bases from V and 7 bases from J; junction bases left unmatched: 4. The CDR3 extends over 12 amino acids. This CDR3 reads CASSGRGGGYTF. DNA for the CDR3: TGTGCCAGCAGTGGCAGGGGGGGTGGCTACACCTTC.

The sample holds many counts of this clonotype. V gene TRBV7-9 combines with J gene TRBJ1-1; D unclear. This CDR3 has 13 residues. Per the germline V gene, CDR1 is SEHNR and CDR2 is FQNEAQ (reference sequence). Trimming removed 5 bases from V and 1 base from J, with 8 bases in between. CDR3 protein: CASSPTENTEAFF. Here the CDR3 DNA reads TGTGCCAGCAGCCCCACGGAGAACACTGAAGCTTTCTTT.

This clonotype was counted at least ten times. The genes are TRBV28 and TRBJ2-2; tentative D call: TRBD1 (8 bases). In germline, CDR1 is MDHEN, CDR2 SYDVKM. CDR3 size: 18 residues. Trimming left V 5 bases short and J 5 bases short, with 24 bases between. Here the CDR3 DNA reads TGTGCCAGCAGTCTACCATCCACGACAGGGGAGGGTACCGGGGAGCTGTTTTTT. This translates into CASSLPSTTGEGTGELFF.

V is TRBV5-5 and J is TRBJ2-5, with D unresolved. The DNA end favors TRBJ2-1, so the J call may be wrong. Germline CDR1 SGHKS, CDR2 YYEKEE (reference sequence). CDR3 length: 15 residues. CDR3 nucleotides: TGTGCCAGCAGCAACCTCCGGAGCTCCTACAATGAGCAGTTCTTC. It specifies CASSNLRSSYNEQFF.